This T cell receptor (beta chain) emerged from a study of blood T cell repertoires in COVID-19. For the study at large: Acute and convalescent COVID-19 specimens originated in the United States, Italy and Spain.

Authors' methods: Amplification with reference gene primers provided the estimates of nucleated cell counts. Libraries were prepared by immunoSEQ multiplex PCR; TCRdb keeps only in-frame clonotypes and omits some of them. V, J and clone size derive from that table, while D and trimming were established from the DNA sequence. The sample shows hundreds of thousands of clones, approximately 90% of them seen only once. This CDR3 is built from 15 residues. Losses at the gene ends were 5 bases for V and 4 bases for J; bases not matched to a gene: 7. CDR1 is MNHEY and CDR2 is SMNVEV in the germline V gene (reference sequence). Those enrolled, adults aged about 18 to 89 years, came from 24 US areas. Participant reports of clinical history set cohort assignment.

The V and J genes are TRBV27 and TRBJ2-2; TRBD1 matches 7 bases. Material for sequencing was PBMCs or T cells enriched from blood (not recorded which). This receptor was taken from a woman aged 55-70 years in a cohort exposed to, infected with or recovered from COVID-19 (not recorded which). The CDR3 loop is CASSTHRGGTGELFF. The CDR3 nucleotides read TGTGCCAGCAGTACCCACAGGGGTGGCACCGGGGAGCTGTTTTTT.